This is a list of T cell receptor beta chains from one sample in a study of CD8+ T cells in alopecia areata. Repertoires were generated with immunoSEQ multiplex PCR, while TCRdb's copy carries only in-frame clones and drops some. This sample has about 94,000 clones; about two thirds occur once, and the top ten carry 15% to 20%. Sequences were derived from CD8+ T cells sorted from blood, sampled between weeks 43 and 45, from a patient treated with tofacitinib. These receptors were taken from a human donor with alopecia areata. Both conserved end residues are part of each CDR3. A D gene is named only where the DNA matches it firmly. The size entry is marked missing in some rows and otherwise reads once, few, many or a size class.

DNA: TGTGCCAGCAGTTACTCCTCGGAGGGGAACACTGAAGCTTTCTTT
CDR3: CASSYSSEGNTEAFF
J: TRBJ1-1
size: -
D: -
V: TRBV6-5

DNA: TGCAGCGTTGTGGGGGATGGCTACACCTTC
CDR3: CSVVGDGYTF
J: TRBJ1-2
size: -
D: -
V: TRBV29-1

DNA: TGCGCCAGCAGCCAAGATCCTAGCCACTCCTACGAGCAGTACTTC
CDR3: CASSQDPSHSYEQYF
J: TRBJ2-7
size: -
D: -
V: TRBV4-3

DNA: TGCGCCAGCAGCGGAGCGGGCAACGAGCAGTACTTC
CDR3: CASSGAGNEQYF
J: TRBJ2-7
size: -
D: -
V: TRBV5-1

DNA: TGTGCCAGCAGCGGGGGCCGTGACAACTATGGCTACACCTTC
CDR3: CASSGGRDNYGYTF
J: TRBJ1-2
size: -
D: -
V: TRBV21-1

DNA: TGTGCCACCAGCACCGGACAGAACAATCAGCCCCAGCATTTT
CDR3: CATSTGQNNQPQHF
J: TRBJ1-5
size: few
D: -
V: TRBV15

DNA: TGCGCCAGCAGCTTGAAGGGACAGGGGAACACCGGGGAGCTGTTTTTT
CDR3: CASSLKGQGNTGELFF
J: TRBJ2-2
size: -
D: TRBD1
V: TRBV5-1

DNA: TGTGCCAGCAGGGCCCAATGGACAGGCGCTAATGAAAAACTGTTTTTT
CDR3: CASRAQWTGANEKLFF
J: TRBJ1-4
size: -
D: TRBD1
V: TRBV2

DNA: TGTGCCAGCAGTTACCTCGGGGGGCCAGATACGCAGTATTTT
CDR3: CASSYLGGPDTQYF
J: TRBJ2-3
size: -
D: -
V: TRBV6-5

DNA: TGTGCCAGCAGCTCAAGCGGGGGGGCAGATACGCAGTATTTT
CDR3: CASSSSGGADTQYF
J: TRBJ2-3
size: -
D: TRBD2
V: TRBV7-9

DNA: TGCAGCGTTGAAGAGTCCCGAGGGGGGAACACTGAAGCTTTCTTT
CDR3: CSVEESRGGNTEAFF
J: TRBJ1-1
size: few
D: -
V: TRBV29-1

DNA: TGCAGCGTTGAACTCCGGGACAGGGGGCGAAATGAGCAGTTCTTC
CDR3: CSVELRDRGRNEQFF
J: TRBJ2-1
size: -
D: TRBD1
V: TRBV29-1

DNA: TGTGCCACCAGGGAAACAGGGGGTAATCAGCCCCAGCATTTT
CDR3: CATRETGGNQPQHF
J: TRBJ1-5
size: -
D: TRBD1
V: TRBV15

DNA: TGTGCCAGCAGCTTAACAACCCGGGACAGAAAAGAGACCCAGTACTTC
CDR3: CASSLTTRDRKETQYF
J: TRBJ2-5
size: -
D: TRBD1
V: TRBV7-8

DNA: TGCGCCAGCAGCCCGGGACAGGAATACAATGAGCAGTTCTTC
CDR3: CASSPGQEYNEQFF
J: TRBJ2-1
size: few
D: TRBD1
V: TRBV4-3

DNA: TGTGCCAGCAGCTTGGGGGACGGCGAGACCATTCAGTACTTC
CDR3: CASSLGDGETIQYF
J: TRBJ2-4
size: -
D: -
V: TRBV5-4

DNA: TGTGCCTGGAGTGGCACTACAGGTACCGAAGCTTTCTTT
CDR3: CAWSGTTGTEAFF
J: TRBJ1-1
size: -
D: -
V: TRBV30

DNA: TGTGCCATCAGTGAAGACAGCTACGAGCAGTACTTC
CDR3: CAISEDSYEQYF
J: TRBJ2-7
size: -
D: -
V: TRBV10-3

DNA: TGCAGCGCATTGACTGGAACGAGGGAGTACTTC
CDR3: CSALTGTREYF
J: TRBJ2-7
size: few
D: -
V: TRBV29-1

DNA: TGTGCCAGCACCGCCTACGGCAGGGAGGTCGATGAGCAGTTCTTC
CDR3: CASTAYGREVDEQFF
J: TRBJ2-1
size: -
D: -
V: TRBV9

DNA: TGTGCTAGTGGCTCCGCGGAGGGACGGCATCAGCCCCAGCATTTT
CDR3: CASGSAEGRHQPQHF
J: TRBJ1-5
size: -
D: -
V: TRBV12-5

DNA: TGTGCCAGCAGCTTATACCGTATGGACGAGACCCAGTACTTC
CDR3: CASSLYRMDETQYF
J: TRBJ2-5
size: -
D: -
V: TRBV13

DNA: TGCGCCAGCAGCCAGAACCGGGCGATGGGGCAGCCCCAGCATTTT
CDR3: CASSQNRAMGQPQHF
J: TRBJ1-5
size: -
D: -
V: TRBV4-3

DNA: TGTGCCAGCAGTGAAGAGGGTTGGGAGACCCAGTACTTC
CDR3: CASSEEGWETQYF
J: TRBJ2-5
size: -
D: -
V: TRBV2

DNA: TGTGCCAGCAGCTTAGCCGGGACAGGCGATTCACCCCTCCACTTT
CDR3: CASSLAGTGDSPLHF
J: TRBJ1-6
size: -
D: TRBD1
V: TRBV7-6

DNA: TGCGCCAGCAGCCAAGATCGTGACATAAATTCACCCCTCCACTTT
CDR3: CASSQDRDINSPLHF
J: TRBJ1-6
size: -
D: -
V: TRBV4-3

DNA: TGCGCCAGCAGCCAAACAGGGGGCGCGAAATCAACTAATGAAAAACTGTTTTTT
CDR3: CASSQTGGAKSTNEKLFF
J: TRBJ1-4
size: -
D: TRBD1
V: TRBV4-3

DNA: TGTGCCAGCAGTTTGACAGGGGCGTCGGGAAACACCATATATTTT
CDR3: CASSLTGASGNTIYF
J: TRBJ1-3
size: -
D: TRBD1
V: TRBV27

DNA: TGTGCCTGTAATGGCGGGGGGGGCCGCACAGATACGCAGTATTTT
CDR3: CACNGGGGRTDTQYF
J: TRBJ2-3
size: -
D: TRBD2
V: TRBV30

DNA: TGTGCCAGCAGCTTGTGGGGAGAAGGGGACGAGCAGTACTTC
CDR3: CASSLWGEGDEQYF
J: TRBJ2-7
size: once
D: -
V: TRBV7-9

DNA: TGTGCCAGCAGCTTTCGGAGAGACAGGGGATTGGGGAATGAGCAGTTCTTC
CDR3: CASSFRRDRGLGNEQFF
J: TRBJ2-1
size: -
D: TRBD1
V: TRBV14

DNA: TGTGCCAGCAGTCACAGGGGAGGTGAGCAGTTCTTC
CDR3: CASSHRGGEQFF
J: TRBJ2-1
size: -
D: -
V: TRBV6-5

DNA: TGTGCCAGCAGTGAAACCGGGGCCAACGTCCTGACTTTC
CDR3: CASSETGANVLTF
J: TRBJ2-6
size: -
D: -
V: TRBV2

DNA: TGTGCCTGGCGATCCGGCCCAGGGTTCTCACCCCTCCACTTT
CDR3: CAWRSGPGFSPLHF
J: TRBJ1-6
size: -
D: -
V: TRBV30